The 30 T cell receptor beta chains below all came from one sample that was sequenced in a study of cytotoxic CD8 clonotypes in ibrutinib-treated CLL. Sequencing was performed with immunoSEQ multiplex PCR; in TCRdb, only in-frame clones are kept and a portion is missing. The data contain about 200,000 clones, 75% to 85% of them singletons. Sample: PBMCs, taken after 12 months of ibrutinib treatment. The receptors stem from a human donor with chronic lymphocytic leukemia.

This chain links TRBV5-1 with TRBJ2-7; 8 nucleotides align to TRBD1. The CDR3 runs to 14 residues. The junction had 6 bases not matched to a gene; V was cut back by 5 bases and J by 2 bases. Germline V gene data show CDR1 as SGHRS and CDR2 as YFSETQ. The CDR3 spells CASRTGTGTYEQYF. In DNA form, the CDR3 reads TGCGCCAGCAGGACAGGGACAGGTACCTACGAGCAGTACTTC.

This clone was observed once. V is TRBV5-1 and J is TRBJ1-1; D is possibly TRBD1 (5 bases). Germline V gene lookup returns CDR1 SGHRS and CDR2 YFSETQ. The V and J ends lost 0 bases and 4 bases respectively, with 13 bases between them. There are 15 residues in the CDR3. The CDR3 coding sequence is TGCGCCAGCAGCTTGGATATTTGGGGACCCACTGAAGCTTTCTTT. Translated: CASSLDIWGPTEAFF.

The chain uses TRBV5-1 and TRBJ2-3; 12 bases fit TRBD2. This CDR3 has 15 amino acids. Trimming at V came to 4 bases and at J to 2 bases, leaving 2 bases not matched to a gene. Germline V gene sequence: CDR1 SGHRS, CDR2 YFSETQ. The CDR3 DNA reads TGCGCCAGCAGCCGGACTAGCGGGGTCACAGATACGCAGTATTTT. Protein product: CASSRTSGVTDTQYF.

This clone was picked up a small number of times. The chain joins TRBV6-6 to TRBJ1-5; D might be TRBD1 (5 bases). V was cut by 7 bases and J by 3 bases, with 16 bases left in between. This CDR3 is built from 15 residues. Germline assignment: CDR1 MNHNY and CDR2 SVGAGI (reference sequence). CDR3 bases: TGTGCCAGCAAACTCCGGGACGGCAACAATCAGCCCCAGCATTTT. Protein sequence: CASKLRDGNNQPQHF.

V and J are TRBV19 and TRBJ2-4, with D maybe TRBD1 (6 bases). The germline CDR1 and CDR2 sequences are LNHDA and SQIVND (reference sequence). The V gene lost 5 bases and the J gene lost 13 bases, with 18 bases spanning the gap. This CDR3 comprises 13 residues. The CDR3 is CASSLGPGQLQYF. Written as DNA, the CDR3 is TGTGCCAGTAGTCTCGGACCGGGACAACTCCAGTACTTC.

The chain combines TRBV27 with TRBJ2-7, with no clear D. Germline CDR1 is MNHEY and CDR2 is SMNVEV (reference sequence). CDR3 size: 16 residues. The V end lost 6 bases, the J end lost 2 bases, and 20 bases lay between the germline ends. The CDR3 region has the DNA TGTGCCAGCAGCCCGCGTCTGGGCTCCCATCCCTACGAGCAGTACTTC. This gives the protein CASSPRLGSHPYEQYF.

The V call is TRBV5-4, the J call TRBJ2-7; D gene unclear. The CDR3 is 15 residues long. Trimming took off 5 bases at V and 6 bases at J, with 21 bases between the two ends. The germline V gene has CDR1 SGHNT and CDR2 YYREEE (reference sequence). CDR3 DNA: TGTGCCAGCAGGATTCTCCCGGCCCCACCCTCCGAGCAGTACTTC. Its protein is CASRILPAPPSEQYF.

This clone was seen more than once but under ten times. The chain employs TRBV11-2 and TRBJ1-2; 10 bases match TRBD1. Trimming removed 5 bases from V and 8 bases from J; junction bases left unmatched: 5. CDR3 length: 13 residues. Germline V gene sequence: CDR1 SGHAT, CDR2 FQNNGV. The CDR3 here is CASSIGTGDGYTF. DNA of the CDR3: TGTGCCAGCAGCATCGGGACAGGGGACGGCTACACCTTC.

This clone is a singleton in its sample. This rearrangement joins TRBV28 to TRBJ2-3; D call uncertain. Germline assignment: CDR1 MDHEN and CDR2 SYDVKM. The CDR3 runs to 14 residues. Between the trimmed V and J ends, which lost 4 bases and 0 bases, there was a span of 8 bases. The CDR3, as DNA: TGTGCCAGCAGTTCCTCCTATAGCACAGATACGCAGTATTTT. Translating gives CASSSSYSTDTQYF.

This rearrangement joins TRBV5-6 to TRBJ1-2; TRBD1 is a possible D gene (5 bases). Trimming stripped 5 bases from V and 3 bases from J, with 11 bases between. CDR3 length equals 13 residues. From germline, CDR1 is SGHDT and CDR2 YYEEEE. The CDR3: CASSQGLDYGYTF. The DNA for the CDR3 is TGTGCCAGCAGTCAGGGTTTGGACTATGGCTACACCTTC.

J is TRBJ2-1 and V is TRBV6-9; no firm D call. The CDR3 is made up of 11 amino acids. Germline values: CDR1 MNHGY, CDR2 SVAAGI. Trimming removed 6 bases at V and 4 bases at J, with 4 bases between. The CDR3 DNA sequence: TGTGCCAGCAGACAGTACAATGAGCAGTTCTTC. This codes for CASRQYNEQFF.

Only a few counts were recorded for this clone. The chain links TRBV10-2 to TRBJ1-5; D unclear. V lost 6 bases to trimming and J lost 0 bases, with 6 bases between them. Per germline, CDR1 WSHSY and CDR2 SAAADI. This CDR3 is 13 amino acids long. CDR3 residues: CASSIHSNQPQHF. The CDR3, as DNA: TGCGCCAGCAGCATCCATAGCAATCAGCCCCAGCATTTT.

The rearrangement joins TRBV19 to TRBJ2-7; 7 positions agree with TRBD2. CDR3 length: 15 amino acids. Unmatched junction bases numbered 7, after V lost 5 bases and J lost 0 bases. The germline gives CDR1 LNHDA, CDR2 SQIVND (reference sequence). The CDR3 sequence: CASSRGRGSSYEQYF. DNA of the CDR3: TGTGCCAGTAGTCGAGGGAGGGGAAGCTCCTACGAGCAGTACTTC.

This clone was found many times. J is TRBJ1-4 and V is TRBV7-9; D remains unclear. This CDR3 contains 14 residues. V lost 1 base, J lost 4 bases, and 7 bases lay in between. Germline V gene lookup returns CDR1 SEHNR and CDR2 FQNEAQ (reference sequence). CDR3 amino acids: CASSLGYDNEKLFF. In DNA form, the CDR3 reads TGTGCCAGCAGCTTAGGATACGATAATGAAAAACTGTTTTTT.

J is TRBJ2-1 and V is TRBV2; D is unresolved. CDR3 length: 13 amino acids. The germline V gene encodes CDR1 SNHLY and CDR2 FYNNEI. Trimming left V 6 bases short and J 2 bases short, with 8 bases between. CDR3 loop: CASRDPPYNEQFF. In nucleotides, the CDR3 is TGTGCCAGCAGGGATCCCCCCTACAATGAGCAGTTCTTC.

The chain joins TRBV6-1 to TRBJ1-2, with D perhaps TRBD1 (5 bases). CDR3 length equals 15 residues. V lost 1 base to trimming and J lost 5 bases, with 14 bases between them. Germline V lookup: CDR1 MNHNS, CDR2 SASEGT. CDR3 sequence (DNA): TGTGCCAGCAGTGAAGTTCCGGGAGGGGCGTATGGCTACACCTTC. Protein: CASSEVPGGAYGYTF.

The chain is built from TRBV19 and TRBJ2-7; 10 bases agree with TRBD2. The CDR3 has 17 amino acids. CDR1 and CDR2 from the germline V gene are LNHDA and SQIVND (reference sequence). V gave up 7 bases and J gave up 2 bases; unmatched junction bases: 14. CDR3 residues: CASTKTVSGGSPYEQYF. CDR3 sequence (DNA): TGTGCCAGTACTAAAACCGTTAGCGGGGGGTCCCCCTACGAGCAGTACTTC.

This clone is a singleton in its sample. This chain links TRBV2 with TRBJ2-7, with TRBD2 matching 11 bases. This CDR3 is 16 amino acids long. V shed 3 bases, J shed 4 bases, and the junction held 8 bases outside the gene matches. Germline values: CDR1 SNHLY, CDR2 FYNNEI. The CDR3 region has the DNA TGTGCCAGCAGTGACTCCACTAGCGGGAGTTGGTACGAGCAGTACTTC. Encoded protein: CASSDSTSGSWYEQYF.

The rearrangement links TRBV5-4 to TRBJ1-1, with D hard to call. CDR1 is SGHNT, CDR2 YYREEE, per germline (reference sequence). The germline V and J ends were trimmed by 1 base and 4 bases, with 8 bases remaining between them. The length of the CDR3 is 13 residues. The CDR3 sequence: CASSLIGITEAFF. Written as DNA, the CDR3 is TGTGCCAGCAGCTTGATCGGGATCACTGAAGCTTTCTTT.

The V call is TRBV5-1, the J call TRBJ2-3; possibly TRBD1 or TRBD2 for D (5 bases each). The V gene's germline CDR1 is SGHRS and CDR2 YFSETQ. This CDR3 contains 15 residues. The V end lost 0 bases, the J end lost 4 bases, and 12 bases lay between the germline ends. This CDR3 reads CASSLAGPFPDTQYF. In DNA, the CDR3 is TGCGCCAGCAGCTTGGCGGGGCCCTTCCCAGATACGCAGTATTTT. Drawing the rest from reference TRBV5-1 and TRBJ2-3, the complete variable domain is KAGVTQTPRYLIKTRGQQVTLSCSPISGHRSVSWYQQTPGQGLQFLFEYFSETQRNKGNFPGRFSGRQFSNSRSEMNVSTLELGDSALYLCASSLAGPFPDTQYFGPGTRLTVL.

The chain recombines TRBV5-1 with TRBJ2-2; 7 nucleotides agree with TRBD1. After removal of 4 bases from V and 3 bases from J, the junction contained 6 bases not matched to a gene. This CDR3 spans 15 amino acids. Germline CDR1 is SGHRS and CDR2 is YFSETQ. The chain's CDR3 is CASSRQGSDTGELFF. The DNA of the CDR3 is TGCGCCAGCAGCCGACAGGGTTCTGACACCGGGGAGCTGTTTTTT.

This chain connects TRBV19 to TRBJ2-3; 11 bases are a match to TRBD1. This CDR3 region has 17 residues. The germline gives CDR1 LNHDA, CDR2 SQIVND (reference sequence). J was trimmed by 4 bases and V by 2 bases; bases with no gene match: 8. As DNA, the CDR3 is TGTGCCAGTAGTATACTGGGGACAGGGGGTCTGGCAGATACGCAGTATTTT. Translation: CASSILGTGGLADTQYF.

The chain joins TRBV6-5 to TRBJ1-1; D is undetermined. Germline-derived CDR1 and CDR2 are MNHEY and SVGAGI. CDR3 size: 14 residues. Trimming shortened V by 5 bases and J by 0 bases, and 10 bases separated the two germline ends. CDR3 in amino acids: CASSPDPVNTEAFF. The CDR3 nucleotides read TGTGCCAGCAGTCCGGACCCCGTGAACACTGAAGCTTTCTTT.

This chain connects TRBV2 to TRBJ1-1; D remains ambiguous. Germline CDR1 reads SNHLY; CDR2 reads FYNNEI. V was trimmed by 4 bases and J by 1 base, leaving 10 bases between them. This CDR3 has 14 amino acids. This CDR3 reads CASSGGRANTEAFF. In DNA form, the CDR3 reads TGTGCCAGCAGTGGAGGGAGGGCGAACACTGAAGCTTTCTTT.

This chain links TRBV5-6 with TRBJ2-3, with 9 bases fitting TRBD1. With V trimmed by 0 bases and J by 6 bases, 8 bases remained unmatched. This CDR3 is 16 amino acids long. Germline lookup yields CDR1 SGHDT and CDR2 YYEEEE. CDR3 region: CASSLAGTGIADTQYF. DNA for the CDR3: TGTGCCAGCAGCTTGGCAGGGACAGGGATTGCGGATACGCAGTATTTT. Full variable domain (outside the CDR3, taken from reference TRBV5-6 and TRBJ2-3): DAGVTQSPTHLIKTRGQQVTLRCSPKSGHDTVSWYQQALGQGPQFIFQYYEEEERQRGNFPDRFSGHQFPNYSSELNVNALLLGDSALYLCASSLAGTGIADTQYFGPGTRLTVL.

CDR3 nucleotides: TGTGCCAGCAGCCCCCGGGGAATGAACACTGAAGCTTTCTTT. Amino acids: CASSPRGMNTEAFF. V usage is TRBV7-8 and J usage is TRBJ1-1; unclear D gene. The CDR3 runs 14 residues. V was shortened by 5 bases and J by 0 bases, with 10 bases between the two germline ends. Per germline, CDR1 SGHVS and CDR2 FQNEAQ.

This clone was counted only a few times. The gene calls are TRBV7-9 and TRBJ2-3; the match to TRBD2 covers 12 bases. The V and J ends lost 5 bases and 4 bases, in that order; junction bases with no gene match: 7. CDR3 length: 16 residues. Germline assignment: CDR1 SEHNR and CDR2 FQNEAQ (reference sequence). CDR3 loop: CASSPPSGRAPDTQYF. The CDR3 DNA sequence: TGTGCCAGCAGCCCCCCTAGCGGGAGGGCCCCAGATACGCAGTATTTT.

V usage is TRBV18 and J usage is TRBJ2-1; D unclear. Germline CDR1 and CDR2: KGHSH and LQKENI. V was clipped by 0 bases and J by 6 bases, with 9 bases between them. The CDR3 runs to 14 residues. In DNA form, the CDR3 reads TGTGCCAGCTCACCACCGGCCGATCGCAATGAGCAGTTCTTC. Its translation is CASSPPADRNEQFF.

This rearrangement joins TRBV2 to TRBJ1-1; TRBD1 matches at 7 bases. The V segment lost 5 bases and the J segment 5 bases; nucleotides outside the gene matches: 2. The germline V gene has CDR1 SNHLY and CDR2 FYNNEI. This CDR3 has 12 residues. The CDR3 coding sequence is TGTGCCAGCAGTACCAGGGGGACTGAAGCTTTCTTT. Protein sequence: CASSTRGTEAFF. The variable domain in full, with the rest retrieved from reference TRBV2 and TRBJ1-1, is EPEVTQTPSHQVTQMGQEVILRCVPISNHLYFYWYRQILGQKVEFLVSFYNNEISEKSEIFDDQFSVERPDGSNFTLKIRSTKLEDSAMYFCASSTRGTEAFFGQGTRLTVV.

This CDR3 is CASSEFGRLASQETQYF. The CDR3, as DNA: TGTGCCAGCAGTGAGTTCGGGAGACTAGCGAGCCAAGAGACCCAGTACTTC. The chain uses TRBV6-1 and TRBJ2-5, with 8 bases identical to TRBD2. CDR3 length: 17 residues. V dropped 3 bases and J dropped 1; count of bases not matched to a gene: 10. Germline lookup yields CDR1 MNHNS and CDR2 SASEGT.